This TCR beta chain was recovered during a study of shared clonotypes between healthy human individuals. The method was immunoSEQ multiplex PCR; TCRdb's version includes in-frame clones alone and lacks a portion of them. The sample gives some 2,000,000 clones, roughly 95% of which show up once; about 0.13% is in the top ten. V dropped 5 bases and J dropped 9; count of bases not matched to a gene: 7. Looked up from germline, CDR1 is SGHTA and CDR2 is FQGNSA. This CDR3 region has 13 residues. This clonotype was obtained from a man aged 18 to 29 in good health. Sequenced material: naive CD4+ T cells sorted from blood. Documented subset: CD45RA+ positively selected. The chain has TRBV7-2 and TRBJ1-2; 9 nucleotides agree with TRBD1. The CDR3 spells CASSPGQGPSYTF. CDR3 DNA sequence: TGTGCCAGCAGCCCCGGACAGGGGCCAAGCTACACCTTC.